This T cell receptor beta chain was sequenced for a study of a mutant IDH1 vaccine in newly diagnosed glioma. About the study: Patients arrived already treated with radiotherapy, temozolomide, or both, most having had both. Visits designated V12 and V13 were conducted at weeks 35 and 47, respectively. Study-wide points: Among all patients, vaccine-induced immune responses occurred in approximately 94%.

About this clone: Its antigen remains unknown.

Noted time point: week 47, end of study. The study gave 300 ug of mutant IDH1 20-mer peptide per vaccine dose, with topical imiquimod. The vaccination schedule gave patients eight doses in weeks 1, 3, 5, 7, 11, 15, 19 and 23. Clones were read by immunoSEQ multiplex PCR, and TCRdb kept only the in-frame ones, dropping some. The sample lists over 45,000 clones; over 70% were seen once. The TCR was taken from a middle-aged man with glioma. This specimen was PBMCs, taken from a glioma patient whose treatment included an IDH1 peptide vaccine.

CDR3 residues: CASSDRVGNQPQHF. CDR3 DNA sequence: TGTGCCAGCAGTGACAGGGTTGGCAATCAGCCCCAGCATTTT. The chain recombines TRBV2 with TRBJ1-5; perhaps TRBD1 as D (5 bases). Looked up from germline, CDR1 is SNHLY and CDR2 is FYNNEI. Trimming took 3 bases from V and 2 from J, leaving 8 bases between them. The CDR3 has 14 residues.